This passage covers 18 T cell receptor beta chains from one sample sequenced in a study of neurological immune-mediated disorders. Noted time point: longitudinal time-point 1 (baseline). Each CDR3 protein is one row after TCRdb ran MiXCR on the 5' RACE reads. Of tens of thousands of distinct CDR3 sequences in the sample, roughly 10% were seen once. Sample: PBMCs. These receptors all come from a man in his thirties or forties in good health.

Ten or more counts support this clonotype. The rearrangement links TRBV29-1 to TRBJ2-3; maybe TRBD1 (5 bases). Looked up from germline, CDR1 is SQVTM and CDR2 is ANQGSEA. CDR3 length: 13 residues. V lost 4 bases and J 0 bases, leaving 8 bases between the germline ends. CDR3 sequence (DNA): TGCAGCGTTGGGGGCACTAGCACAGATACGCAGTATTTT. Translating gives CSVGGTSTDTQYF.

In this sample, this clonotype turned up many times. The V call is TRBV28, the J call TRBJ2-7, with D unresolved. The CDR3 has 14 residues. Looked up from germline, CDR1 is MDHEN and CDR2 is SYDVKM. The V end was cut by 3 bases, the J end by 1 base, with 10 bases between. CDR3 loop: CASSFGTVSYEQYF. DNA of the CDR3: TGTGCCAGCAGTTTTGGAACGGTATCCTACGAGCAGTACTTC. The whole variable domain, remainder taken from reference TRBV28 and TRBJ2-7, is DVKVTQSSRYLVKRTGEKVFLECVQDMDHENMFWYRQDPGLGLRLIYFSYDVKMKEKGDIPEGYSVSREKKERFSLILESASTNQTSMYLCASSFGTVSYEQYFGPGTRLTVT.

V is TRBV28 and J is TRBJ2-5; 11 bases agree with TRBD1. The CDR3 is made up of 16 amino acids. Per germline, CDR1 MDHEN and CDR2 SYDVKM. J gave up 4 bases and V 2 bases, and 6 bases lay outside the gene matches. The CDR3 DNA is TGTGCCAGCAGTTTAATCGGACAGGGGGCTCGAGAGACCCAGTACTTC. As protein: CASSLIGQGARETQYF.

This clonotype was recorded a few times. The chain couples TRBV5-1 to TRBJ2-1; TRBD2 agrees at 12 bases. CDR1 and CDR2 (germline): SGHRS, YFSETQ. J lost 8 bases, V lost 4 bases, and 7 bases had no gene match. The CDR3 loop spans 15 amino acids. The CDR3 sequence is CASSPLAGGSYEQFF. Written as DNA, the CDR3 is TGCGCCAGCAGCCCACTAGCGGGAGGAAGCTATGAGCAGTTCTTC. The whole variable domain, filled in from reference TRBV5-1 and TRBJ2-1, reads KAGVTQTPRYLIKTRGQQVTLSCSPISGHRSVSWYQQTPGQGLQFLFEYFSETQRNKGNFPGRFSGRQFSNSRSEMNVSTLELGDSALYLCASSPLAGGSYEQFFGPGTRLTVL.

This clonotype came up many times. V gene TRBV11-1 combines with J gene TRBJ2-2; 9 bases are shared with TRBD1. Germline CDR1 is SGHAT and CDR2 is FQDESV (reference sequence). The trim removed 2 bases at V and 8 bases at J, leaving 6 bases unmatched. The CDR3 is 15 residues long. This chain's CDR3 is CASSLWDRVGGELFF. CDR3 bases: TGTGCCAGCAGCTTATGGGACAGGGTAGGAGGGGAGCTGTTTTTT.

The sample holds many counts of this clonotype. The chain recombines TRBV28 with TRBJ2-7; 9 bases match TRBD1. This CDR3 has 16 amino acids. CDR1 and CDR2 (germline): MDHEN, SYDVKM. Losses at the gene ends were 7 bases for V and 3 bases for J; bases not matched to a gene: 13. CDR3 amino acids: CASTNNRDRERYEQYF. In DNA, the CDR3 is TGTGCCAGCACGAATAATCGGGACAGGGAACGCTACGAGCAGTACTTC.

The sample holds a few counts of this clonotype. V is TRBV11-2 and J is TRBJ2-5; TRBD2 is a possible D gene (7 bases). V was clipped by 3 bases and J by 5 bases, with 10 bases between them. The CDR3 has 13 amino acids. Germline V gives CDR1 SGHAT, CDR2 FQNNGV. For the CDR3, the DNA is TGTGCCAGCAGCTTGGGGGGGCGGGAGACCCAGTACTTC. As protein: CASSLGGRETQYF. Complete variable domain (other parts from reference TRBV11-2 and TRBJ2-5): EAGVAQSPRYKIIEKRQSVAFWCNPISGHATLYWYQQILGQGPKLLIQFQNNGVVDDSQLPKDRFSAERLKGVDSTLKIQPAKLEDSAVYLCASSLGGRETQYFGPGTRLLVL.

J is TRBJ2-3 and V is TRBV13, with 12 bases matching TRBD2. There are 17 residues in the CDR3. V gave up 5 bases and J gave up 4 bases; unmatched junction bases: 10. CDR1 PRHDT and CDR2 FYEKMQ come from the germline V gene (reference sequence). In DNA, the CDR3 is TGTGCCAGCAGCACGAGACCGACTAGCGGGAGCCCAGATACGCAGTATTTT. Protein sequence: CASSTRPTSGSPDTQYF.

With respect to this clonotype: A much larger clone sits a single nucleotide away, making a read error possible. The J gene is TRBJ2-7, the V gene TRBV20-1; D not resolved. The CDR3 contains 15 residues. Germline V gene data show CDR1 as DFQATT and CDR2 as SNEGSKA (reference sequence). Trimming shortened V by 0 bases and J by 5 bases, and 17 bases separated the two germline ends. The CDR3 nucleotides read TGCAGTGCTAGAGATGGCACATGGAATTCAGACGAGCAGTACTTC. The encoded protein is CSARDGTWNSDEQYF.

In its sample, this clonotype was seen many times. The chain is built from TRBV7-6 and TRBJ1-1; TRBD1 is a possible D gene (6 bases). V was pared by 2 bases and J by 6 bases, with 10 bases between. CDR3 length: 13 amino acids. Germline-derived CDR1 and CDR2 are SGHVS and FNYEAQ. CDR3 nucleotides: TGTGCCAGCAGCTTACTGGGGGCGGCTGAAGCTTTCTTT. It codes for CASSLLGAAEAFF.

The sample holds many counts of this clonotype. The chain combines TRBV5-6 with TRBJ2-3; 8 nucleotides align to TRBD2. CDR1 and CDR2 (germline): SGHDT, YYEEEE. Unmatched junction bases numbered 6, after V lost 4 bases and J lost 2 bases. The CDR3 contains 15 residues. The CDR3 DNA is TGTGCCAGCAGCCCGCGACTAGCGATCACAGATACGCAGTATTTT. As protein: CASSPRLAITDTQYF.

In the case of this clonotype: This may be a read error: a much more frequent sequence differs by one nucleotide. The chain links TRBV7-9 to TRBJ1-1; no clear D gene. Between the trimmed V and J ends, which lost 5 bases and 4 bases, there was a span of 11 bases. Per germline, CDR1 SEHNR and CDR2 FQNEAQ (reference sequence). The CDR3 has 13 residues. The chain's CDR3 is CASSINSGTEAFF. CDR3 bases: TGTGCCAGCAGCATAAACAGTGGCACTGAAGCTTTCTTT.

This clonotype was observed many times. J is TRBJ1-1 and V is TRBV28; 7 nucleotides align to TRBD1. V dropped 8 bases and J dropped 6; count of bases not matched to a gene: 12. Germline values: CDR1 MDHEN, CDR2 SYDVKM. The CDR3 loop spans 14 amino acids. The CDR3 is CASYKTGSRPEAFF. The CDR3 bases are TGTGCCAGCTACAAGACAGGGAGTCGGCCTGAAGCTTTCTTT. The full variable domain, its missing parts supplied by reference TRBV28 and TRBJ1-1, is DVKVTQSSRYLVKRTGEKVFLECVQDMDHENMFWYRQDPGLGLRLIYFSYDVKMKEKGDIPEGYSVSREKKERFSLILESASTNQTSMYLCASYKTGSRPEAFFGQGTRLTVV.

This clonotype was recorded a few times. The DNA of the CDR3 is TGTGCCAGCAGTCCTAGGGGCTATGGCTACACCTTC. This translates into CASSPRGYGYTF. The rearrangement joins TRBV28 to TRBJ1-2, with D maybe TRBD1 (5 bases). V lost 5 bases to trimming and J lost 4 bases, with 8 bases between them. CDR1 MDHEN and CDR2 SYDVKM come from the germline V gene. The CDR3 consists of 12 residues.

Ten or more counts support this clonotype. This chain links TRBV12-3 or TRBV12-4 with TRBJ2-3; 9 positions agree with TRBD1. After removal of 6 bases from V and 2 bases from J, the junction contained 12 bases not matched to a gene. The CDR3 consists of 17 residues. CDR3 sequence (DNA): TGTGCCAGCAGCCCTCGCGACGGGACAGGGCACACAGATACGCAGTATTTT. It translates to CASSPRDGTGHTDTQYF.

Ten or more counts support this clonotype. This rearrangement joins TRBV5-1 to TRBJ2-3; D may be TRBD1 (6 bases). CDR3 length equals 18 residues. The V gene's germline CDR1 is SGHRS and CDR2 YFSETQ. Between the trimmed V and J ends, which lost 2 bases and 0 bases, there was a span of 19 bases. The CDR3 spells CASSFPRGQAPSTDTQYF. As DNA, the CDR3 is TGCGCCAGCAGCTTTCCCAGGGGTCAGGCGCCTAGCACAGATACGCAGTATTTT.

This clonotype has a count of ten or more. The rearrangement links TRBV20-1 to TRBJ1-4; TRBD1 agrees at 8 bases. The V and J ends lost 1 base and 8 bases, in that order; junction bases with no gene match: 6. This CDR3 is 14 amino acids long. Germline values: CDR1 DFQATT, CDR2 SNEGSKA (reference sequence). In DNA form, the CDR3 reads TGCAGTGCTAGAGTAAAGACAGGGGAGGAAAAACTGTTTTTT. It codes for CSARVKTGEEKLFF.

The sample holds many counts of this clonotype. The chain joins TRBV5-1 to TRBJ2-2; no clear D gene. The CDR3 contains 15 residues. V lost 0 bases and J 0 bases, leaving 6 bases between the germline ends. The germline gives CDR1 SGHRS, CDR2 YFSETQ. The CDR3 sequence: CASSLDATNTGELFF. The CDR3, as DNA: TGCGCCAGCAGCTTGGACGCGACGAACACCGGGGAGCTGTTTTTT.